This T cell receptor (beta chain) appears in the sequencing data of a study of cytomegalovirus exposure and HLA in healthy donors. In the case of this clone: The antigen is unknown.

The study's findings and limits: In vitro experiments confirmed that a few CMV-associated chains were specific for CMV antigens. Most TCR sequences were seen very rarely across donors, but some public TCRs occurred in many. The study put some 150 TCR beta chains on its list as cytomegalovirus-associated.

With 2 bases clipped from V and 5 bases from J, the junction kept 9 bases outside the gene matches. Germline V gene lookup returns CDR1 SGHRS and CDR2 YFSETQ. This CDR3 has 15 residues. The donors were part of the validation cohort of more than 90 subjects. That cohort was separate from the first cohort, which comprised several hundred subjects. Assay: immunoSEQ multiplex PCR; the TCRdb copy retains only in-frame clones and omits some. This table has fewer than 200,000 clones, 95% to 97% appearing once. The source material was PBMCs. The sequence was obtained from a woman younger than 30 in good health and CMV-seronegative. This rearrangement joins TRBV5-1 to TRBJ2-5, with 7 positions matching TRBD2. CDR3 sequence: CASSFGGTAWETQYF. In DNA form, the CDR3 reads TGCGCCAGCAGCTTCGGGGGGACTGCATGGGAGACCCAGTACTTC.